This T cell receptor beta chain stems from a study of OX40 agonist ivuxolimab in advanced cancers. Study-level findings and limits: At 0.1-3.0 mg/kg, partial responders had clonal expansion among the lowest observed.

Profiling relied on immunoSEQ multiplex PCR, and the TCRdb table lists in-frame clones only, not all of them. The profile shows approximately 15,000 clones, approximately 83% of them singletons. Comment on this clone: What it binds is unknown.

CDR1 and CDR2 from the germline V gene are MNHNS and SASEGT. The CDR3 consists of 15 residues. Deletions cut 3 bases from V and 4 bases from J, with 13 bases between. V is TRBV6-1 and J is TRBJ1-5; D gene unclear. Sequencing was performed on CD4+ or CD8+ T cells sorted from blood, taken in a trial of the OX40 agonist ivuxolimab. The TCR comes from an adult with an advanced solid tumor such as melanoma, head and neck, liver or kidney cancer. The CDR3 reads CASSDSPRGNQPQHF. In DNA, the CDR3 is TGTGCCAGCAGTGATTCCCCCCGAGGGAATCAGCCCCAGCATTTT.